One and the same sample provided the 23 T cell receptor beta chains below, sequenced in a study of T cells expressing NK-cell markers. From its re-call of the 5' RACE reads, TCRdb lists each CDR3 protein once, without DNA. The table gives 150,000 to 160,000 distinct CDR3 sequences; the top ten clones make up approximately 35% of it. The source material was blood T cells: a sorted CD56 or NKG2C T cell subset, CD4+ or CD8+ T cells, or bulk PBMC T cells (not recorded which). All receptors derive from a woman between 50 and 59 years old in good health.

CDR3 amino acids: CASSSGTSGDEQFF. This chain links TRBV12-3 or TRBV12-4 with TRBJ2-1; lacking DNA, the TRBD2 call made by TCRdb goes unchecked. There are 14 residues in the CDR3.

This sequence joins TRBV20-1 and TRBJ1-1; no DNA is available, so the TRBD1 call from TCRdb remains unchecked. The CDR3 is 15 residues long. The germline CDR1 and CDR2 sequences are DFQATT and SNEGSKA (reference sequence). CDR3 sequence reads: CSAGDLALMNTEAFF.

This sequence joins TRBV4-1 and TRBJ2-1; the TCRdb D gene call, TRBD2, has no DNA to confirm it. CDR1 and CDR2 (germline): MGHRA, YSYEKL. The CDR3 totals 16 residues. CDR3: CASSQVLAGGPKEQFF.

V is TRBV7-9 and J is TRBJ2-1; there is no DNA to check the TCRdb D call of TRBD2. Germline V gene sequence: CDR1 SEHNR, CDR2 FQNEAQ (reference sequence). The CDR3 consists of 14 residues. The chain's CDR3 is CASRSASGSDEQFF.

This rearrangement joins TRBV30 to TRBJ2-2; TCRdb returns TRBD1, unconfirmable since there is no DNA. The CDR3 spans 13 residues. In germline, CDR1 is GTSNPN, CDR2 SVGIG (reference sequence). CDR3 amino acids: CAGRDRGAGELFF.

The V and J genes are TRBV7-9 and TRBJ1-5; the TRBD1 assignment by TCRdb is unverifiable without DNA. The CDR3 extends over 13 amino acids. The germline CDR1 and CDR2 sequences are SEHNR and FQNEAQ (reference sequence). This CDR3 is CASSLNRVQPQHF.

The chain employs TRBV7-9 and TRBJ2-3; TCRdb's D gene call, TRBD2, goes unchecked for lack of DNA. The CDR3 consists of 16 residues. Germline loops: CDR1 SEHNR, CDR2 FQNEAQ (reference sequence). Here the CDR3 reads CASSSGTSGYPDTQYF.

V and J are TRBV6-1 and TRBJ1-6; absent DNA, TCRdb's TRBD1 call cannot be checked. The CDR3 spans 13 residues. Looked up from germline, CDR1 is MNHNS and CDR2 is SASEGT. CDR3 sequence: CASPALNGSPLHF.

This chain connects TRBV5-1 to TRBJ1-1; the D call of TRBD1 rests on TCRdb alone, since no DNA is present to check it. The CDR3 covers 15 residues. CDR1 and CDR2 (germline): SGHRS, YFSETQ. The CDR3 loop is CASSVGTGVGTEAFF.

V usage is TRBV30 and J usage is TRBJ1-4. Germline V CDR1 and CDR2: GTSNPN, SVGIG (reference sequence). This CDR3 region has 13 residues. The CDR3 sequence is CAWSAWENEKLFF. Based on the CDR3 plus reference TRBV30 and TRBJ1-4, the full variable domain is SQTIHQWPATLVQPVGSPLSLECTVEGTSNPNLYWYRQAAGRGLQLLFYSVGIGQISSEVPQNLSASRPQDRQFILSSKKLLLSDSGFYLCAWSAWENEKLFFGSGTQLSVL.

Here the CDR3 reads CASSLIGSRDTQYF. The chain links TRBV11-2 to TRBJ2-3; TCRdb's D call, TRBD2, is unchecked because there is no DNA. From germline, CDR1 is SGHAT and CDR2 FQNNGV. This CDR3 comprises 14 residues.

The chain recombines TRBV19 with TRBJ2-7; as DNA is missing, the TRBD2 call by TCRdb cannot be tested. CDR3 length: 14 residues. Germline CDR1 is LNHDA and CDR2 is SQIVND (reference sequence). The CDR3 loop reads CASSWGLAPVEQYF.

CDR3 amino acids: CAWSTGVSDYYGYTF. The chain uses TRBV30 and TRBJ1-2; TCRdb lists TRBD1, though no DNA is available to test this call. The germline CDR1 and CDR2 sequences are GTSNPN and SVGIG (reference sequence). There are 15 residues in the CDR3.

This chain joins TRBV11-2 and TRBJ2-5. Germline V gene lookup returns CDR1 SGHAT and CDR2 FQNNGV. There are 13 residues in the CDR3. The chain's CDR3 is CASSLATPETQYF.

V gene TRBV6-1 combines with J gene TRBJ1-1; absent DNA, TCRdb's TRBD1 call cannot be checked. Per germline, CDR1 MNHNS and CDR2 SASEGT. This CDR3 has 15 amino acids. The CDR3 sequence is CASSEYDRGITEAFF.

The J gene is TRBJ2-4, the V gene TRBV6-5. The V gene's germline CDR1 is MNHEY and CDR2 SVGAGI. The CDR3 is made up of 14 amino acids. The CDR3 region is CASSYVGSENIQYF.

V is TRBV7-8 and J is TRBJ1-5. CDR1 SGHVS and CDR2 FQNEAQ come from the germline V gene. The CDR3 is 14 amino acids. This CDR3 reads CASTGGRADQPQHF.

V gene TRBV4-1 combines with J gene TRBJ2-2; the TCRdb D gene call, TRBD1, has no DNA to confirm it. Germline CDR1 and CDR2: MGHRA and YSYEKL. The CDR3 is 11 residues long. CDR3 amino acids: CAIGGSGELFF.

The chain recombines TRBV11-2 with TRBJ2-2. In germline, CDR1 is SGHAT, CDR2 FQNNGV. CDR3 length: 14 residues. This CDR3 reads CASSLGPAYGELFF.

The chain joins TRBV9 to TRBJ2-3; TCRdb calls TRBD1, which cannot be checked without DNA. CDR1 and CDR2 from the germline V gene are SGDLS and YYNGEE. The CDR3 is 12 amino acids. CDR3 sequence reads: CASSATRDTQYF.

The chain has TRBV12-5 and TRBJ2-1. This CDR3 region has 15 residues. CDR1 is LGHNT, CDR2 FRNRAP, per germline. CDR3 sequence: CASGLHVSSYNEQFF.

The V call is TRBV6-4, the J call TRBJ2-3; the D gene TCRdb calls, TRBD2, cannot be checked with no DNA. Germline V gene data show CDR1 as MRHNA and CDR2 as SNTAGT. CDR3 length: 16 residues. This CDR3 reads CASSMLSGTGTDTQYF.

This chain links TRBV4-1 with TRBJ2-1. The CDR3 runs to 15 residues. Germline V gene lookup returns CDR1 MGHRA and CDR2 YSYEKL. CDR3 protein: CASSQSGRAYNEQFF.